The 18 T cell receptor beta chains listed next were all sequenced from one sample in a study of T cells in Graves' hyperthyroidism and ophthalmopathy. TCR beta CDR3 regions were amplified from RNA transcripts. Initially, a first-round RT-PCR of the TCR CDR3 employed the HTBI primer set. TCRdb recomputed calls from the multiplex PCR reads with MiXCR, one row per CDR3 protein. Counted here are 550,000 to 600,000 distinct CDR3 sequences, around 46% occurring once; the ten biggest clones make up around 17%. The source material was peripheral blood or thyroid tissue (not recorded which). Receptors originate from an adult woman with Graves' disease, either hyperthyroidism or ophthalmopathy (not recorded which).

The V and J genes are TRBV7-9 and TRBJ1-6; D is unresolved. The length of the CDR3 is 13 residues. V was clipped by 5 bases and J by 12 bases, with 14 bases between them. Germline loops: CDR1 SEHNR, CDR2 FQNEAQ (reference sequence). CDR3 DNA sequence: TGTGCCAGCAGCCCGGGCGGGAGCATACCCCTCCACTTT. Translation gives CASSPGGSIPLHF. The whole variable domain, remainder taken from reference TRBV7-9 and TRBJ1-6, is DTGVSQNPRHKITKRGQNVTFRCDPISEHNRLYWYRQTLGQGPEFLTYFQNEAQLEKSRLLSDRFSAERPKGSFSTLEIQRTEQGDSAMYLCASSPGGSIPLHFGNGTRLTVT.

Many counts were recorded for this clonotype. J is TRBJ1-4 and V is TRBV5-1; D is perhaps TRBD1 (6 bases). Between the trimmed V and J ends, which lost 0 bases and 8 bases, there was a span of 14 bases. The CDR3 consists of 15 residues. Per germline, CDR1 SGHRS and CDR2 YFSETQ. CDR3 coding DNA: TGCGCCAGCAGCTTGGATGGGGGGGCCGAAGAAAAACTGTTTTTT. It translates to CASSLDGGAEEKLFF.

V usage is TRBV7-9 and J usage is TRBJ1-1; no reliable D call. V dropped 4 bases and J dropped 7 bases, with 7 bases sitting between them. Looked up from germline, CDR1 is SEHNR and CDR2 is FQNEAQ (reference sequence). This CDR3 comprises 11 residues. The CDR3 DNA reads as TGTGCCAGCAGCTCCTCCATTGAAGCTTTCTTT. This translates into CASSSSIEAFF.

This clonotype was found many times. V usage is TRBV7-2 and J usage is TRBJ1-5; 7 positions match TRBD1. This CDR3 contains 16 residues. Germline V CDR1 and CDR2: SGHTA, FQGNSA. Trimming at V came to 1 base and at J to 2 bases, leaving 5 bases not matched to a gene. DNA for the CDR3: TGTGCCAGCAGCTTAGTTCACAGGGGAGGCAATCAGCCCCAGCATTTT. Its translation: CASSLVHRGGNQPQHF.

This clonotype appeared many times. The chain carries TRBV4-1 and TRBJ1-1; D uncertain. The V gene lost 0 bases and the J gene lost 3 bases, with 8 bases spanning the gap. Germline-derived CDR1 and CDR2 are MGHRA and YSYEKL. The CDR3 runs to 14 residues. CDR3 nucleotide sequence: TGCGCCAGCAGCCAAGATGCAATTTACACTGAAGCTTTCTTT. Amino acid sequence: CASSQDAIYTEAFF.

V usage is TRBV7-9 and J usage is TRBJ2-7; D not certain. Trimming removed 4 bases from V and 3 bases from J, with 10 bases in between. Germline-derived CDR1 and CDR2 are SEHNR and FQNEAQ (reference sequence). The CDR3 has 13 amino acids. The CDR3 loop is CASSYYGIYEQYF. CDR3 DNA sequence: TGTGCCAGCAGCTACTATGGTATCTACGAGCAGTACTTC.

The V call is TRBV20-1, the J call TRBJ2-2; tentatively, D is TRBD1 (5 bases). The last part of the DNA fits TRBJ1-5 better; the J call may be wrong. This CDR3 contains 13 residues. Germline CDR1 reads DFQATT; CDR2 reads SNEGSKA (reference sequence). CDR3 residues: CSADWGEAQPQHF. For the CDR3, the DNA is TGCAGTGCGGACTGGGGCGAGGCTCAGCCCCAGCATTTT.

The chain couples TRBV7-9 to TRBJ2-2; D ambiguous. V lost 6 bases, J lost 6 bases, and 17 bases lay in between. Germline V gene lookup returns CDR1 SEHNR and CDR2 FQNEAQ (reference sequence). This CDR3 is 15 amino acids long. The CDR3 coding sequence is TGTGCCAGCAGTGCCCGCTGGGTAAATCCCGGGGAGCTGTTTTTT. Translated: CASSARWVNPGELFF. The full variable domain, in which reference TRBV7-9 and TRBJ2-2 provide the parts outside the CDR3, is DTGVSQNPRHKITKRGQNVTFRCDPISEHNRLYWYRQTLGQGPEFLTYFQNEAQLEKSRLLSDRFSAERPKGSFSTLEIQRTEQGDSAMYLCASSARWVNPGELFFGEGSRLTVL.

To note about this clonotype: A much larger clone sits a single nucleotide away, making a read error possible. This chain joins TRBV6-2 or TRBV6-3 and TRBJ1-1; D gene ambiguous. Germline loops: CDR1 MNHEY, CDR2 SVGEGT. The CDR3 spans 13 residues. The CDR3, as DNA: TGTGCCAGCAGTTACGTACCTTGGGTTGAAGTTTTCTTT. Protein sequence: CASSYVPWVEVFF.

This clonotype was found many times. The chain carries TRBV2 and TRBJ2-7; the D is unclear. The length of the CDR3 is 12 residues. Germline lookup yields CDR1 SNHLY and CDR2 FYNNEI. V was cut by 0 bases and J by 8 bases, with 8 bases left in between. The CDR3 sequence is CASSEAERQQYF. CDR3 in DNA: TGTGCCAGCAGTGAAGCGGAGCGCCAGCAGTACTTC.

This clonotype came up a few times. This chain's CDR3 is CAWSTRSYEQYF. CDR3 coding DNA: TGTGCCTGGAGTACTCGATCCTACGAGCAGTACTTC. The chain joins TRBV30 to TRBJ2-7; D is ambiguous. CDR1 and CDR2 from the germline V gene are GTSNPN and SVGIG (reference sequence). The CDR3 has 12 amino acids. V lost 2 bases and J lost 1, with 6 bases in between.

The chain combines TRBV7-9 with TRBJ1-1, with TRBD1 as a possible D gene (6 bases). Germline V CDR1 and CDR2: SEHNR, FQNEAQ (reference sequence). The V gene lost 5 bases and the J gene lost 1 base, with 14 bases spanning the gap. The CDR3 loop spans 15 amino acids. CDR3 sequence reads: CASSPYRGGNTEAFF. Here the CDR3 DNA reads TGTGCCAGCAGCCCTTATCGAGGGGGGAACACTGAAGCTTTCTTT.

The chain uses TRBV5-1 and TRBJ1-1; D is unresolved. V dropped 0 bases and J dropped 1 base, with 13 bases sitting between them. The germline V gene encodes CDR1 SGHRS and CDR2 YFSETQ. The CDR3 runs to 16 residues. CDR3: CASSLVGRVGNTEAFF. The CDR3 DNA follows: TGCGCCAGCAGCTTGGTGGGTCGCGTCGGGAACACTGAAGCTTTCTTT.

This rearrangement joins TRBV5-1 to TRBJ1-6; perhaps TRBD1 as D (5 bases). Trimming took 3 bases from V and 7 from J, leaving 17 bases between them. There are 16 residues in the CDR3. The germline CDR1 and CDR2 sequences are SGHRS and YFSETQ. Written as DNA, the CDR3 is TGCGCCAGCAGCTCCCCCTACGAGCAGGGAAATTCACCCCTCCACTTT. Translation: CASSSPYEQGNSPLHF.

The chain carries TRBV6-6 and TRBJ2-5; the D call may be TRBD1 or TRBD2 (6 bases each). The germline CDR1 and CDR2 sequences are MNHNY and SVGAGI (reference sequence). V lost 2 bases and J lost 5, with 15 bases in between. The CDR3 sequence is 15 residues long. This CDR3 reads CASSYPEGVMETQYF. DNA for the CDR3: TGTGCCAGCAGTTACCCGGAGGGGGTGATGGAGACCCAGTACTTC.

CDR3 region: CASSSRAGGTEQYF. CDR3 DNA sequence: TGTGCCAGCAGCTCCAGGGCGGGGGGTACCGAGCAGTACTTC. V is TRBV7-2 and J is TRBJ2-7; 8 nucleotides align to TRBD2. Germline CDR1 SGHTA, CDR2 FQGNSA. After removal of 4 bases from V and 6 bases from J, the junction contained 8 bases not matched to a gene. The CDR3 runs to 14 residues.

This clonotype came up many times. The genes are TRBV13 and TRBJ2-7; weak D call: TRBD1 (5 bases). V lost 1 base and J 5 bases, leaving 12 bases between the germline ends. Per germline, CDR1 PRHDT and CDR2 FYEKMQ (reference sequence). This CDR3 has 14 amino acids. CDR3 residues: CASSLAGIVHEQYF. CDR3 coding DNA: TGTGCCAGCAGCTTAGCAGGGATCGTCCACGAGCAGTACTTC. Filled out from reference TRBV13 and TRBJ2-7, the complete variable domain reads AAGVIQSPRHLIKEKRETATLKCYPIPRHDTVYWYQQGPGQDPQFLISFYEKMQSDKGSIPDRFSAQQFSDYHSELNMSSLELGDSALYFCASSLAGIVHEQYFGPGTRLTVT.

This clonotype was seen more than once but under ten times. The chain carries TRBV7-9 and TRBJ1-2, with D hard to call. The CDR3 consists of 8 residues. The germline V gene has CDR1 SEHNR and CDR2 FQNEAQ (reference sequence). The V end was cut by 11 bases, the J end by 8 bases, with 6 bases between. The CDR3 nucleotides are TGTGCCGTAAAGGGCTACACCTTC. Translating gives CAVKGYTF. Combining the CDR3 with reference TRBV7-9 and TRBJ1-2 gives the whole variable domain DTGVSQNPRHKITKRGQNVTFRCDPISEHNRLYWYRQTLGQGPEFLTYFQNEAQLEKSRLLSDRFSAERPKGSFSTLEIQRTEQGDSAMYLCAVKGYTFGSGTRLTVV.